This T cell receptor (beta chain) was documented in a study of regulatory T cells in long-lasting Graves disease. Study-level points and caveats: Persistent disease preferred TRBV28, TRBJ1-2 and TRBJ2-5. Newly diagnosed Graves' patients exceeded persistent ones in TCR diversity.

Arm-PCR of CDR3 regions and iRepertoire HTBI primers were the basis on which TCR beta libraries were built. TCRdb analysed the multiplex PCR reads with MiXCR anew, one entry per CDR3 protein. This sample has some 440,000 distinct CDR3 sequences, with under 25% found just once. Time point defined: persistent/refractory GD, antithyroid drugs over 5 years with positive TRAb. Preparation of the TCR library used RNA extracted from PBMCs. The length of the CDR3 is 14 residues. The germline CDR1 and CDR2 sequences are SGHRS and YFSETQ. V lost 4 bases to trimming and J lost 1 base; unmatched junction nucleotides: 4. Points on this clonotype: The target antigen is unknown.

The sequence was obtained from a female donor with Graves disease. The chain joins TRBV5-1 to TRBJ1-1, with 7 bases identical to TRBD1. This specimen consisted of peripheral blood mononuclear cells (PBMCs), obtained when the disease was refractory, from a patient treated with antithyroid drugs. The CDR3 reads CASSRGQSNTEAFF. CDR3 sequence (DNA): TGCGCCAGCAGCAGGGGACAGTCGAACACTGAAGCTTTCTTT.